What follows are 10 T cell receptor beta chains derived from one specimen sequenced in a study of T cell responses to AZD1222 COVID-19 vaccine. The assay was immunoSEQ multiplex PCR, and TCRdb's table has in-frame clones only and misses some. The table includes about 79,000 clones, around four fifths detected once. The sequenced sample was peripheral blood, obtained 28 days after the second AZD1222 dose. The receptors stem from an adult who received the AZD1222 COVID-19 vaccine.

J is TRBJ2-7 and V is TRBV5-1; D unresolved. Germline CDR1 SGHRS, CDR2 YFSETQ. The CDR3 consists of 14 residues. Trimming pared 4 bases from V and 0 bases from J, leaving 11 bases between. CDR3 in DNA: TGCGCCAGCAGCCGGGCCCTTAGCTCCTACGAGCAGTACTTC. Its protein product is CASSRALSSYEQYF.

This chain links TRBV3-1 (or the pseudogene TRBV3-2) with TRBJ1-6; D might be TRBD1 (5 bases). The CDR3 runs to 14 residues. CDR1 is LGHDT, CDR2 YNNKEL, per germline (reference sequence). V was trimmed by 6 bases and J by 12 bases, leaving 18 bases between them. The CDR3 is CASRGTGGGEPLHF. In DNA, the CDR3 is TGTGCCAGCAGGGGGACCGGGGGTGGGGAACCCCTCCACTTT.

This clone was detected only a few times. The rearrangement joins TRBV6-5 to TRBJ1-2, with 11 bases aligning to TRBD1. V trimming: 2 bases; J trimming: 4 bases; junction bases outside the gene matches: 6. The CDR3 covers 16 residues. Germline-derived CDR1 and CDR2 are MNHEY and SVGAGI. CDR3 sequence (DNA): TGTGCCAGCAGTTACGTCCGGACAGGGGGCGGCTATGGCTACACCTTC. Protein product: CASSYVRTGGGYGYTF.

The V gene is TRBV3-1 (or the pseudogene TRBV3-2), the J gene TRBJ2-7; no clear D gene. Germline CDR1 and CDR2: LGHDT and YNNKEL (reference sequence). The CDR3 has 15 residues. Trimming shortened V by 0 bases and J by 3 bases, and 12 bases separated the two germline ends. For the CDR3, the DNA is TGTGCCAGCAGCCAAGACGCTAGGGTATTCTACGAGCAGTACTTC. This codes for CASSQDARVFYEQYF.

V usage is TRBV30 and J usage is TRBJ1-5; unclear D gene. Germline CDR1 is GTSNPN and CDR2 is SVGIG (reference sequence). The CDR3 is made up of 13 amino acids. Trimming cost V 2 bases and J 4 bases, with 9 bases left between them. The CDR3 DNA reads TGTGCCTGGAGTCTCAATCGGAATCAGCCCCAGCATTTT. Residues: CAWSLNRNQPQHF.

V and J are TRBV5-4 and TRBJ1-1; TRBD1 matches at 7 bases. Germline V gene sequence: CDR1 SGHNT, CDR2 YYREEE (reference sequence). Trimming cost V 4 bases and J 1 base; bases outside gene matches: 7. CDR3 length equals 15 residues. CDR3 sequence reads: CASSRNGQANTEAFF. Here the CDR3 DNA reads TGTGCCAGCAGCCGAAACGGACAGGCGAACACTGAAGCTTTCTTT.

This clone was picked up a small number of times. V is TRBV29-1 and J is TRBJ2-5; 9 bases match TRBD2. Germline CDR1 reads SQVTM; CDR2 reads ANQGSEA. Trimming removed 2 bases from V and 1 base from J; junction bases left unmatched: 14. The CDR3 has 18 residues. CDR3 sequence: CSVERGLVAGGGQETQYF. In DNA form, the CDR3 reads TGCAGCGTTGAAAGAGGGCTCGTGGCGGGAGGGGGCCAAGAGACCCAGTACTTC.

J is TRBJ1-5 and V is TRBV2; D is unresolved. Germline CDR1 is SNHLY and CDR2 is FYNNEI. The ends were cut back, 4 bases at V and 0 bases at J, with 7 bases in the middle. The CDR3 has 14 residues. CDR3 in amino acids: CASSVAYSNQPQHF. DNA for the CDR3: TGTGCCAGCAGTGTGGCGTATAGCAATCAGCCCCAGCATTTT.

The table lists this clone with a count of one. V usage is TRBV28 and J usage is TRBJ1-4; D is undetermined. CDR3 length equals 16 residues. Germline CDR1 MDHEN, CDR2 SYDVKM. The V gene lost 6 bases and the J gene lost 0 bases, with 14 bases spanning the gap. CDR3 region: CASSSGVAATNEKLFF. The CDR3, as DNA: TGTGCCAGCAGCTCTGGGGTAGCCGCAACTAATGAAAAACTGTTTTTT.

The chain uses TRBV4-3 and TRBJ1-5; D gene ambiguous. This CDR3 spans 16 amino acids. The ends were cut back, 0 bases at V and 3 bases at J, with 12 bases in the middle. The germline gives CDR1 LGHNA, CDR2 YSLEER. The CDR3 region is CASSQDLGRVNQPQHF. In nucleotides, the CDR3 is TGCGCCAGCAGCCAAGATCTGGGCAGAGTCAATCAGCCCCAGCATTTT.